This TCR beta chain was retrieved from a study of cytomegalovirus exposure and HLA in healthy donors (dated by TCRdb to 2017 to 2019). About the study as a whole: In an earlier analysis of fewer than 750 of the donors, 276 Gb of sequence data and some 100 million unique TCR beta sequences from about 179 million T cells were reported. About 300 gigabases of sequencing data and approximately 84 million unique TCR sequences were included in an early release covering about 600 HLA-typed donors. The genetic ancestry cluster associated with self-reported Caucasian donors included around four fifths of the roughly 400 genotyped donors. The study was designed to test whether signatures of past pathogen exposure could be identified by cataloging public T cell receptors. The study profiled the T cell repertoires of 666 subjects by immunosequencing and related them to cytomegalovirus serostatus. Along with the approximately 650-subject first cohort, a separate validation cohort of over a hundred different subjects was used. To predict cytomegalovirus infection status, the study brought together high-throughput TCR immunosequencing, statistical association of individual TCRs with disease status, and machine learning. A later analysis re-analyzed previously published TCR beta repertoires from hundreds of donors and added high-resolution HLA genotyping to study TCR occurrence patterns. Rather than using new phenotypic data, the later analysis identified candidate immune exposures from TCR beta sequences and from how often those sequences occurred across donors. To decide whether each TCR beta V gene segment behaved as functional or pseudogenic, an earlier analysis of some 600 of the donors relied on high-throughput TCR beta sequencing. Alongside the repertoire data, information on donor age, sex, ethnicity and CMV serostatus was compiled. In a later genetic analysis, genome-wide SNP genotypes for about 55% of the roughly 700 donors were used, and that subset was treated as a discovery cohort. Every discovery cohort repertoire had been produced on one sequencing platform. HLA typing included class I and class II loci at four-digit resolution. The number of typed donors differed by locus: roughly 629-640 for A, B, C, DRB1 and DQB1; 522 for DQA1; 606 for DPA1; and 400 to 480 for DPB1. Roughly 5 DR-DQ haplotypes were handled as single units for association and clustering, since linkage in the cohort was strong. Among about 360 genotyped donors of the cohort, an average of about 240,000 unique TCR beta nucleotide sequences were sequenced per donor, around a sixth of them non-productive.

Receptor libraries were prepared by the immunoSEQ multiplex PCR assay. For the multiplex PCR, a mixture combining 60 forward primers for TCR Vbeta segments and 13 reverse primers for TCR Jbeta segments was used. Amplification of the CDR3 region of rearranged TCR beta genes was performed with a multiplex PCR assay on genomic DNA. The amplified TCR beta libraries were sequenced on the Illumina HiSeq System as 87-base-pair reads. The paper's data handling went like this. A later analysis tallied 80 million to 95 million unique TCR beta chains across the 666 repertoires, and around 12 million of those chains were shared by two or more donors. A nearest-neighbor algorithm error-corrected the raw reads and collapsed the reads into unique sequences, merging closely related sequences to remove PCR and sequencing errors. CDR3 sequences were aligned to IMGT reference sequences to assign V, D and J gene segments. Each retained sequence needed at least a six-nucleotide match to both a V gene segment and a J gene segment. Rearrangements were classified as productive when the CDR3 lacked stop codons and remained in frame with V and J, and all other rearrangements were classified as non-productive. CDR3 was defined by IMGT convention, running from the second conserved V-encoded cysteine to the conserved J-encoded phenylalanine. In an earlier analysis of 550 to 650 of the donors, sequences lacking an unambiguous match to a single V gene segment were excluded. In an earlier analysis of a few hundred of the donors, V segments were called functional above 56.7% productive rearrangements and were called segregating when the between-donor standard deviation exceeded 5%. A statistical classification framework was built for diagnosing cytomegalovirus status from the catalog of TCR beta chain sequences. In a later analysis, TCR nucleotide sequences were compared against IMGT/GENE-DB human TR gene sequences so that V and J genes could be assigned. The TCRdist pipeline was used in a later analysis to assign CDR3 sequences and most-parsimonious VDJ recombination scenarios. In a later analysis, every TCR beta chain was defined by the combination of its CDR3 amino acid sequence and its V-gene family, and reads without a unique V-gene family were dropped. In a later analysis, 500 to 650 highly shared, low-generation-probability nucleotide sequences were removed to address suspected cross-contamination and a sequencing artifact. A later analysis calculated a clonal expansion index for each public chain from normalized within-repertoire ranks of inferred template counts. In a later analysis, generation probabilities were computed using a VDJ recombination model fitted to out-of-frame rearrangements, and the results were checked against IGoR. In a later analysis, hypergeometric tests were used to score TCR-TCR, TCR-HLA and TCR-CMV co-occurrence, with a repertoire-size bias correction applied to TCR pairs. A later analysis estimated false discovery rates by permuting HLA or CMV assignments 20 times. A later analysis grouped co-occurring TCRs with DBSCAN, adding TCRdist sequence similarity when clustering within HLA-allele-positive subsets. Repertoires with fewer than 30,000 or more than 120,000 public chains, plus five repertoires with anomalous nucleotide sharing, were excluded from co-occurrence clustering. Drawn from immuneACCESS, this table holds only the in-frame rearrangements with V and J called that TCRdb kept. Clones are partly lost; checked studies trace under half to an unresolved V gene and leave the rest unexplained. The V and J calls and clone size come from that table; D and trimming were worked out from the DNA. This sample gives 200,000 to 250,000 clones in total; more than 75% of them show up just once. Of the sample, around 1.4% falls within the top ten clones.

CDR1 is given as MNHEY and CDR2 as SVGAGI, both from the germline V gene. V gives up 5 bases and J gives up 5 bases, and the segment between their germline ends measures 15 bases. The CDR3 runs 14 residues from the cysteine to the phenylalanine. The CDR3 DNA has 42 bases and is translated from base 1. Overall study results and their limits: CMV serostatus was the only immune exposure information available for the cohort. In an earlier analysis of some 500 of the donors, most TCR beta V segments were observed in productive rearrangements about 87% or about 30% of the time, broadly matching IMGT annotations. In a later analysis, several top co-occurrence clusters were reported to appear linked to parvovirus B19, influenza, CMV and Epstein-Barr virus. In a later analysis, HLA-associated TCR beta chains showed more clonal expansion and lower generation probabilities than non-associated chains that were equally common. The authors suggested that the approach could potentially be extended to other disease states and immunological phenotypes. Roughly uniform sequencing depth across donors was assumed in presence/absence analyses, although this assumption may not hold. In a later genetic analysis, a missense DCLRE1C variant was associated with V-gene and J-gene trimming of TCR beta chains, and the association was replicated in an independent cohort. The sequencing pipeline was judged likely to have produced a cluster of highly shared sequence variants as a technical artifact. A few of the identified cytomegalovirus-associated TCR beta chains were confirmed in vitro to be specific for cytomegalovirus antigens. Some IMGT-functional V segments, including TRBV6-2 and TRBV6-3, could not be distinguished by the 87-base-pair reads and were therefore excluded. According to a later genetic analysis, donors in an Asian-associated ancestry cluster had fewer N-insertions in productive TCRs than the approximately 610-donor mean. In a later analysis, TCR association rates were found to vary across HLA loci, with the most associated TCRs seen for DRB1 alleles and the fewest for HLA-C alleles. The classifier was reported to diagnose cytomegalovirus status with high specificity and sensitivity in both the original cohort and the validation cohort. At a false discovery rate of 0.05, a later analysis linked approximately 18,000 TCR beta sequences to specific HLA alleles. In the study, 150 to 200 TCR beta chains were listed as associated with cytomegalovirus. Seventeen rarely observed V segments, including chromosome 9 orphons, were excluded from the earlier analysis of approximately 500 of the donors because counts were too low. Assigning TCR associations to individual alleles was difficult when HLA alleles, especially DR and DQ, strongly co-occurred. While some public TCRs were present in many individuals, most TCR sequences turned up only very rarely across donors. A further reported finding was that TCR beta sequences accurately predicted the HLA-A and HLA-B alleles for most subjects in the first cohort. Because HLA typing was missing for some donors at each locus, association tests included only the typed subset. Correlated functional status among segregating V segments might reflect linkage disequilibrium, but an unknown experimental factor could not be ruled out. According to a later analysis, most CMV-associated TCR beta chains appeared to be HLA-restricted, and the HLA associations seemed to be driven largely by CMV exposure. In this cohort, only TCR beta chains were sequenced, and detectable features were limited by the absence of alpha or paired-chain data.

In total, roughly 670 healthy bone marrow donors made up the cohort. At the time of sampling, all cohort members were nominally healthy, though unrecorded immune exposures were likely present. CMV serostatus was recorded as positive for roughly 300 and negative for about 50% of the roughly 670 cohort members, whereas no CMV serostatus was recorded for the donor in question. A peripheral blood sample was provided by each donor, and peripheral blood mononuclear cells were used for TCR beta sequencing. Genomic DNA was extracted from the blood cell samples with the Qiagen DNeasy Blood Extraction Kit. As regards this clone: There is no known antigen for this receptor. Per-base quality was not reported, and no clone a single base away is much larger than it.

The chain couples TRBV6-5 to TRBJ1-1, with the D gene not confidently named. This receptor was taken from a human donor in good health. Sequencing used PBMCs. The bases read TGTGCCAGCAGTGAAGGGAGGGTTTCGACTGAAGCTTTCTTT. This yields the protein CASSEGRVSTEAFF.